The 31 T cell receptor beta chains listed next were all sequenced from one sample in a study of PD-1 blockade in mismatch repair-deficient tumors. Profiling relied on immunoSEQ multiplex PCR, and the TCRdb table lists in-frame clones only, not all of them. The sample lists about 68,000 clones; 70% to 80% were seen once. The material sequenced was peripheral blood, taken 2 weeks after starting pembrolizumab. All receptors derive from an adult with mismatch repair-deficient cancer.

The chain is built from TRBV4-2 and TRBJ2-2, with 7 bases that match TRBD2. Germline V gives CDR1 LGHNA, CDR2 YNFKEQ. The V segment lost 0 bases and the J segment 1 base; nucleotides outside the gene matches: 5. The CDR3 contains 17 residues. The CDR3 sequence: CASSQDDERGNTGELFF. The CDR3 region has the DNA TGTGCCAGCAGCCAAGATGACGAGCGGGGGAACACCGGGGAGCTGTTTTTT.

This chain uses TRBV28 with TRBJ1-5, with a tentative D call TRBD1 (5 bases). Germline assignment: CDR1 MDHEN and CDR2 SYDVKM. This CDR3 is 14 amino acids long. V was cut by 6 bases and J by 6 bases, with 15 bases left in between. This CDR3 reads CASSRGGGGQPQHF. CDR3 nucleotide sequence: TGTGCCAGCAGCCGAGGCGGTGGGGGTCAGCCCCAGCATTTT.

Here the CDR3 DNA reads TGCGCCAGCAGCTTGGGGCAGGGTACAATAGTCTACGAGCAGTACTTC. Encoded protein: CASSLGQGTIVYEQYF. The chain joins TRBV5-1 to TRBJ2-7; TRBD1 might be the D (5 bases). CDR3 length: 16 residues. The V end was cut by 0 bases, the J end by 3 bases, with 16 bases between. Germline assignment: CDR1 SGHRS and CDR2 YFSETQ.

CDR3 nucleotide sequence: TGTGCCAGCAGCCTGGGGGCTAGCGGGAGAAGGGATGAGCAGTTCTTC. Residues: CASSLGASGRRDEQFF. The chain couples TRBV5-4 to TRBJ2-1, with 10 nucleotides matching TRBD2. The CDR3 has 16 amino acids. V lost 4 bases, J lost 8 bases, and 12 bases stayed unmatched. Germline values: CDR1 SGHNT, CDR2 YYREEE (reference sequence).

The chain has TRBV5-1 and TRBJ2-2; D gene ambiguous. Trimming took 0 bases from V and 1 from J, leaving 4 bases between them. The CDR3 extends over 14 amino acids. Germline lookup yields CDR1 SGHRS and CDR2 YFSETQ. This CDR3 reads CASSLEGNTGELFF. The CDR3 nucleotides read TGCGCCAGCAGCTTGGAGGGGAACACCGGGGAGCTGTTTTTT.

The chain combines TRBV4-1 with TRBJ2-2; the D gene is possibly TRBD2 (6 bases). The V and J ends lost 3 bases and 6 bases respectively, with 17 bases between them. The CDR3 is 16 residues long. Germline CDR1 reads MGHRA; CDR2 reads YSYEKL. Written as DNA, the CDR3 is TGCGCCAGCAGCCAGACACCGGGACTCCCGTCCGGGGAGCTGTTTTTT. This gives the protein CASSQTPGLPSGELFF.

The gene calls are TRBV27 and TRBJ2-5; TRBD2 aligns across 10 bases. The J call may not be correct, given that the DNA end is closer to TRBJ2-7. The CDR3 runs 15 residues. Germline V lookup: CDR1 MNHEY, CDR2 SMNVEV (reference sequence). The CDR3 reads CASSPGLALTYEQYF. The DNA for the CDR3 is TGTGCCAGCAGTCCGGGACTAGCGTTAACCTACGAGCAGTACTTC.

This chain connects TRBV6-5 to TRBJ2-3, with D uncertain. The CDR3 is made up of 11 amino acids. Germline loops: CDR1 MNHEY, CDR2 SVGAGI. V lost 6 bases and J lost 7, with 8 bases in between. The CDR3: CASSPEHTQYF. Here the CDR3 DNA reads TGTGCCAGCAGCCCCGAGCATACGCAGTATTTT.

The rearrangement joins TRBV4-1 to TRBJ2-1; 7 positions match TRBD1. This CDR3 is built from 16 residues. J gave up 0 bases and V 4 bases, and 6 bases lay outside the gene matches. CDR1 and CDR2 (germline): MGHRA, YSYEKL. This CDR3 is CASSREGASSYNEQFF. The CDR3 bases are TGCGCCAGCAGCCGAGAGGGGGCCAGCTCCTACAATGAGCAGTTCTTC.

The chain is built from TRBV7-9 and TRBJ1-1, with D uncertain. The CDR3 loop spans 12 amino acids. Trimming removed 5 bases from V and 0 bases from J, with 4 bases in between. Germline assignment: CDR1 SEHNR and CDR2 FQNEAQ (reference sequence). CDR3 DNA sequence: TGTGCCAGCAGCCAAATGAACACTGAAGCTTTCTTT. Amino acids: CASSQMNTEAFF.

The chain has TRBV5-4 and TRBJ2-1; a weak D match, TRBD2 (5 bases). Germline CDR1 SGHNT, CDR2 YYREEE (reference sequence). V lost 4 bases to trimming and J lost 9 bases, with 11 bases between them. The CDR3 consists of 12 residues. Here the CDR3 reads CASSHSSSEQFF. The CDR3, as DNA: TGTGCCAGCAGCCACTCTAGCAGTGAGCAGTTCTTC.

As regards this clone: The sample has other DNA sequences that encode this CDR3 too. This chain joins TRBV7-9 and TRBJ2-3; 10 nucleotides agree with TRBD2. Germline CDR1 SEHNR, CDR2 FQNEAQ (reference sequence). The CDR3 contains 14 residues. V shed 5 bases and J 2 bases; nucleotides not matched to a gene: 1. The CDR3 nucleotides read TGTGCCAGCAGCACTAGCGGGAACACAGATACGCAGTATTTT. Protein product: CASSTSGNTDTQYF.

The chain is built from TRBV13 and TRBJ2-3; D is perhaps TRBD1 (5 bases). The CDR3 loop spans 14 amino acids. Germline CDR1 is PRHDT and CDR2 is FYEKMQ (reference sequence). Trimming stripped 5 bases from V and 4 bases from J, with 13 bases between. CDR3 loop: CASSGHLVPDTQYF. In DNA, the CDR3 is TGTGCCAGCAGCGGACATCTAGTCCCAGATACGCAGTATTTT.

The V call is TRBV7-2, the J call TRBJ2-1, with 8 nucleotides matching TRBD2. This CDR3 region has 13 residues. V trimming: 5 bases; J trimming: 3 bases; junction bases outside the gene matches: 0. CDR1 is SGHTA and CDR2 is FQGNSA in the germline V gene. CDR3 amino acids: CASSGTSYNEQFF. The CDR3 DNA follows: TGTGCCAGCAGCGGGACTAGCTACAATGAGCAGTTCTTC.

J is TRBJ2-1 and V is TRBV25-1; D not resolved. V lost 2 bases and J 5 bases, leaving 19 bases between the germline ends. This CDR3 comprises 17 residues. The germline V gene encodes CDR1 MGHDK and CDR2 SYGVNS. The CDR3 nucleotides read TGTGCCAGCAGTGAAGGATCCGGGTCCCAAAGGGACAATGAGCAGTTCTTC. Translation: CASSEGSGSQRDNEQFF.

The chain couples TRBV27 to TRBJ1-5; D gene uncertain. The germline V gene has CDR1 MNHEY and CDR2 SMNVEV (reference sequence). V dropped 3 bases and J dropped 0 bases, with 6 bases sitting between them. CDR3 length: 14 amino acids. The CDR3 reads CASSFRRSNQPQHF. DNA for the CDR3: TGTGCCAGCAGTTTTAGACGTAGCAATCAGCCCCAGCATTTT.

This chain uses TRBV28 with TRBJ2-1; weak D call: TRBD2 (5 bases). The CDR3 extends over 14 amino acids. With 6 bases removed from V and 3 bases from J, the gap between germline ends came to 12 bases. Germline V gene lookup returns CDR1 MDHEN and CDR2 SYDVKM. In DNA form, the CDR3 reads TGTGCCAGCAGCCCGCGCCGGGGCTACAATGAGCAGTTCTTC. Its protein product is CASSPRRGYNEQFF.

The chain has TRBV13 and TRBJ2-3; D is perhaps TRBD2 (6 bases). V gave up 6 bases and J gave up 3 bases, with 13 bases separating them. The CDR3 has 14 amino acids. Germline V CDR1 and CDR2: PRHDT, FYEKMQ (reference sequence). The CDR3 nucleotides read TGTGCCAGCAGGCCCGATCTAGCGACAGATACGCAGTATTTT. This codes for CASRPDLATDTQYF.

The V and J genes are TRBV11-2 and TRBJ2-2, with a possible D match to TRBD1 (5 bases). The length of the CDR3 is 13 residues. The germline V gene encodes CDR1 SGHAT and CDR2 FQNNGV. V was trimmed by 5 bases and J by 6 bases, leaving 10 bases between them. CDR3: CASSPTGAGELFF. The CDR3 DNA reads TGTGCCAGCAGCCCCACAGGCGCCGGGGAGCTGTTTTTT. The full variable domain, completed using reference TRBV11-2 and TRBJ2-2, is EAGVAQSPRYKIIEKRQSVAFWCNPISGHATLYWYQQILGQGPKLLIQFQNNGVVDDSQLPKDRFSAERLKGVDSTLKIQPAKLEDSAVYLCASSPTGAGELFFGEGSRLTVL.

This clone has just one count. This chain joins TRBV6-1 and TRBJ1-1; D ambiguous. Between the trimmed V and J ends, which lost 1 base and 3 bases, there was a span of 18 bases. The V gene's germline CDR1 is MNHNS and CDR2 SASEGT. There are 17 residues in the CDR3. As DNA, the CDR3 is TGTGCCAGCAGTGAAGTTCCCCAGGTAGATAGTTACACTGAAGCTTTCTTT. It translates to CASSEVPQVDSYTEAFF.

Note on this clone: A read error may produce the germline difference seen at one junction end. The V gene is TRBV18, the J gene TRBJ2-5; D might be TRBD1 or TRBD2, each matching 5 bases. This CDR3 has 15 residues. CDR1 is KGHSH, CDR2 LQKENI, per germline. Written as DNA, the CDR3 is TGTGCCAGCTCACCGCAGGGACCGAAGCAAGACACCCAGTACTTC. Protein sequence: CASSPQGPKQDTQYF.

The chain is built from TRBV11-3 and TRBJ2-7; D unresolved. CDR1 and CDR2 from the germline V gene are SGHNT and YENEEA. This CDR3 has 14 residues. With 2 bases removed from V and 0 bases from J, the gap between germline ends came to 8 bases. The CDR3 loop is CASSLHQSSYEQYF. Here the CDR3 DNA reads TGTGCCAGCAGCTTACACCAGAGCTCCTACGAGCAGTACTTC.

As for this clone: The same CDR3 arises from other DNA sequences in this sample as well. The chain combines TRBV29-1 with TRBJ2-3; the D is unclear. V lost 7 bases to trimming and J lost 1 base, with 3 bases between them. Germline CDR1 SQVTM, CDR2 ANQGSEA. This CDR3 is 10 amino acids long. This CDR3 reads CSAGTDTQYF. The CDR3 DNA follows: TGCAGCGCTGGCACAGATACGCAGTATTTT.

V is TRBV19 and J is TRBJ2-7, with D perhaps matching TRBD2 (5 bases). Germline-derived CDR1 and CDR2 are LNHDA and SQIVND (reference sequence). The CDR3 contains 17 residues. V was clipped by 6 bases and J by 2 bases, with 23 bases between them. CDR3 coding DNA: TGTGCCAGTAGCCCCGGAAGCGAGGGATGGGATCCCTACGAGCAGTACTTC. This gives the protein CASSPGSEGWDPYEQYF. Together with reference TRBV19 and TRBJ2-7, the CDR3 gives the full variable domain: DGGITQSPKYLFRKEGQNVTLSCEQNLNHDAMYWYRQDPGQGLRLIYYSQIVNDFQKGDIAEGYSVSREKKESFPLTVTSAQKNPTAFYLCASSPGSEGWDPYEQYFGPGTRLTVT.

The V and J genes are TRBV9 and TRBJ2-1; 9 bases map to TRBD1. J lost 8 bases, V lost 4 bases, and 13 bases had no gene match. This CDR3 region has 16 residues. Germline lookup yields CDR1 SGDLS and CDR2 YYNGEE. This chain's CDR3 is CASSPRDRDLRDEQFF. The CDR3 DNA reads TGTGCCAGCAGCCCACGGGACAGGGACCTTCGGGATGAGCAGTTCTTC. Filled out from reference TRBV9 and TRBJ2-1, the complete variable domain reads DSGVTQTPKHLITATGQRVTLRCSPRSGDLSVYWYQQSLDQGLQFLIQYYNGEERAKGNILERFSAQQFPDLHSELNLSSLELGDSALYFCASSPRDRDLRDEQFFGPGTRLTVL.

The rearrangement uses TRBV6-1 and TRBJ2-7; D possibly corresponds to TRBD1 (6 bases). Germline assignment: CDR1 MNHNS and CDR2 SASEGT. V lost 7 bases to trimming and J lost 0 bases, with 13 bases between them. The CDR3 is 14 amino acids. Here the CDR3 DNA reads TGTGCCAGCAAAAGAGACAGGTCCTCCTACGAGCAGTACTTC. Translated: CASKRDRSSYEQYF.

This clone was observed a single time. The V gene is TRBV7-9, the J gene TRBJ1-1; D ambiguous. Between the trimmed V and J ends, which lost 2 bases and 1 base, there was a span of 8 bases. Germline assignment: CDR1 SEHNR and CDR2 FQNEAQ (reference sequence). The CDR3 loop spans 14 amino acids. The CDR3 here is CASSLPRANTEAFF. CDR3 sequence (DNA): TGTGCCAGCAGCTTACCACGAGCGAACACTGAAGCTTTCTTT.

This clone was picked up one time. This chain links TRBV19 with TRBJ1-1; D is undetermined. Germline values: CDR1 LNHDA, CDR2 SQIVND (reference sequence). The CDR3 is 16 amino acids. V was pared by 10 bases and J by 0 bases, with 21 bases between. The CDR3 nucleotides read TGTGCCACCAAGGATAGGACGGCTTATATGAACACTGAAGCTTTCTTT. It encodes CATKDRTAYMNTEAFF. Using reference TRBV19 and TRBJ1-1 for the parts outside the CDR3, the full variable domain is DGGITQSPKYLFRKEGQNVTLSCEQNLNHDAMYWYRQDPGQGLRLIYYSQIVNDFQKGDIAEGYSVSREKKESFPLTVTSAQKNPTAFYLCATKDRTAYMNTEAFFGQGTRLTVV.

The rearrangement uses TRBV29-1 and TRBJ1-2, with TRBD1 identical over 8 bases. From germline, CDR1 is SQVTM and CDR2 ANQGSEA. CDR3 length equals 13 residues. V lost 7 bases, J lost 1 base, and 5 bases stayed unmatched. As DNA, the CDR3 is TGCAGCGCTTCGGACAGGGATAACTATGGCTACACCTTC. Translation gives CSASDRDNYGYTF. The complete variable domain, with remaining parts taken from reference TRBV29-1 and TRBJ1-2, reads SAVISQKPSRDICQRGTSLTIQCQVDSQVTMMFWYRQQPGQSLTLIATANQGSEATYESGFVIDKFPISRPNLTFSTLTVSNMSPEDSSIYLCSASDRDNYGYTFGSGTRLTVV.

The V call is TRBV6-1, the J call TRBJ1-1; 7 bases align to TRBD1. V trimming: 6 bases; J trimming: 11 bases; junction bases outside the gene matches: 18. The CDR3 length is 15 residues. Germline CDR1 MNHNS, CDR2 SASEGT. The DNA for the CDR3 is TGTGCCAGCAGCAAGCGGGACAGTAAAACACAGAGGGCTTTCTTT. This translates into CASSKRDSKTQRAFF.

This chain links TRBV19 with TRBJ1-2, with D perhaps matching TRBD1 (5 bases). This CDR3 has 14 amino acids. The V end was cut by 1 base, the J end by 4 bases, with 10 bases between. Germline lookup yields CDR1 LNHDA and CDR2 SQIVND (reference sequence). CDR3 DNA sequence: TGTGCCAGTAGTATAGCACAGGATAGCTATGGCTACACCTTC. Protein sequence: CASSIAQDSYGYTF. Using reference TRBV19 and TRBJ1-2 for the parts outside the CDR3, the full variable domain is DGGITQSPKYLFRKEGQNVTLSCEQNLNHDAMYWYRQDPGQGLRLIYYSQIVNDFQKGDIAEGYSVSREKKESFPLTVTSAQKNPTAFYLCASSIAQDSYGYTFGSGTRLTVV.